The 16 T cell receptor beta chains below were found in one sample sequenced in a study of blood T cells in healthy people across ages. Next came a second PCR, run for about 6 to 11 cycles, which used a sample-barcoded 5' primer along with a J-beta primer mix. TCRdb re-analysed the 5' RACE reads in MiXCR, keeping a single row per CDR3 protein. The sample includes about 580,000 distinct CDR3 sequences, around 48% of them seen just once. Specimen: blood. The receptor source for this set is an elderly man in good health.

The chain uses TRBV4-1 and TRBJ1-3; D unclear. The CDR3 spans 14 residues. The germline V gene encodes CDR1 MGHRA and CDR2 YSYEKL. The V gene lost 4 bases and the J gene lost 0 bases, with 7 bases spanning the gap. CDR3 protein: CASSPADSGNTIYF. CDR3 DNA sequence: TGCGCCAGCAGCCCAGCCGACTCTGGAAACACCATATATTTT.

This clonotype was picked up a small number of times. V gene TRBV6-2 or TRBV6-3 combines with J gene TRBJ1-1; D is perhaps TRBD1 (6 bases). Germline values: CDR1 MNHEY, CDR2 SVGEGT. The CDR3 consists of 13 residues. Trimming pared 6 bases from V and 1 base from J, leaving 9 bases between. CDR3: CASRETGNTEAFF. In DNA, the CDR3 is TGTGCCAGCAGAGAGACAGGGAACACTGAAGCTTTCTTT.

The genes are TRBV5-5 and TRBJ2-5; perhaps TRBD2 as D (6 bases). Trimming cost V 6 bases and J 1 base, with 10 bases left between them. Germline V lookup: CDR1 SGHKS, CDR2 YYEKEE (reference sequence). This CDR3 has 13 amino acids. The CDR3 sequence is CASTGTSQETQYF. CDR3 DNA sequence: TGTGCCAGCACCGGGACTTCCCAAGAGACCCAGTACTTC.

The rearrangement uses TRBV7-9 and TRBJ2-2; maybe TRBD1 (5 bases). V was shortened by 1 base and J by 3 bases, with 12 bases between the two germline ends. CDR3 length: 16 amino acids. Germline V gene data show CDR1 as SEHNR and CDR2 as FQNEAQ (reference sequence). This chain's CDR3 is CASSLGQGFDTGELFF. CDR3 nucleotide sequence: TGTGCCAGCAGCTTAGGGCAGGGCTTTGACACCGGGGAGCTGTTTTTT.

A few counts support this clonotype. The CDR3, as DNA: TGTGCCAGCACCCAGGACAGAAAAACGCAGTATTTT. Translating it yields CASTQDRKTQYF. The gene calls are TRBV6-2 or TRBV6-3 and TRBJ2-3, with D possibly TRBD1 on 6 matching bases. V was shortened by 7 bases and J by 9 bases, with 14 bases between the two germline ends. In germline, CDR1 is MNHEY, CDR2 SVGEGT. The CDR3 length is 12 residues.

The V gene is TRBV10-3, the J gene TRBJ2-7; D may be TRBD2 (5 bases). Gene TRBJ2-5 matches the end of the DNA better, so the J call may be wrong. This CDR3 comprises 13 residues. Germline CDR1 and CDR2: ENHRY and SYGVKD. The CDR3 spells CAISGSREETQYF. The CDR3, as DNA: TGTGCCATCAGTGGGTCGAGGGAAGAGACCCAGTACTTC.

V gene TRBV6-5 combines with J gene TRBJ2-1, with 7 positions matching TRBD2. Germline lookup yields CDR1 MNHEY and CDR2 SVGAGI. J gave up 0 bases and V 2 bases, and 19 bases lay outside the gene matches. The CDR3 consists of 21 residues. CDR3 DNA sequence: TGTGCCAGCAGTTACCCCGGTTTTCGGGGGGTATCGTCTAGCTCCTACAATGAGCAGTTCTTC. It yields the protein CASSYPGFRGVSSSSYNEQFF.

This chain joins TRBV25-1 and TRBJ2-7; 9 bases match TRBD1. The V gene end was trimmed by 7 bases and the J gene end by 6 bases; junction bases not matched to a gene: 10. The CDR3 covers 14 residues. Germline V lookup: CDR1 MGHDK, CDR2 SYGVNS. The chain's CDR3 is CASTKTGGFFEQYF. CDR3 DNA sequence: TGTGCCAGCACTAAGACAGGGGGATTCTTCGAGCAGTACTTC.

This chain joins TRBV7-2 and TRBJ2-5, with D possibly matching TRBD1 (5 bases). V was shortened by 5 bases and J by 7 bases, with 17 bases between the two germline ends. Germline V gives CDR1 SGHTA, CDR2 FQGNSA. The CDR3 length is 14 residues. CDR3 bases: TGTGCCAGCAGCCTCAGATCAGGGTGGGGGACCCAGTACTTC. Translation gives CASSLRSGWGTQYF.

This clonotype was seen only a few times. In nucleotides, the CDR3 is TGCGCCAGCAGCCAACCTCGACAGGGGAACCTCGAGCAGTACTTC. Protein product: CASSQPRQGNLEQYF. This chain uses TRBV4-1 with TRBJ2-7, with 8 positions matching TRBD1. From germline, CDR1 is MGHRA and CDR2 YSYEKL. There are 15 residues in the CDR3. V lost 2 bases, J lost 6 bases, and 9 bases stayed unmatched.

This clonotype was recorded at least ten times. V and J are TRBV6-5 and TRBJ2-1; D is unresolved. V lost 6 bases and J lost 5, with 11 bases in between. This CDR3 is 13 amino acids long. The germline V gene has CDR1 MNHEY and CDR2 SVGAGI. CDR3 protein: CASRDQVHNEQFF. CDR3 DNA: TGTGCCAGCAGAGACCAGGTCCACAATGAGCAGTTCTTC.

This chain uses TRBV9 with TRBJ2-3; D gene ambiguous. In germline, CDR1 is SGDLS, CDR2 YYNGEE. Trimming shortened V by 3 bases and J by 8 bases, and 7 bases separated the two germline ends. CDR3 length equals 11 residues. In DNA, the CDR3 is TGTGCCAGCAGCGGGTCCGGTACGCAGTATTTT. Translation: CASSGSGTQYF. Together with reference TRBV9 and TRBJ2-3, the CDR3 gives the full variable domain: DSGVTQTPKHLITATGQRVTLRCSPRSGDLSVYWYQQSLDQGLQFLIQYYNGEERAKGNILERFSAQQFPDLHSELNLSSLELGDSALYFCASSGSGTQYFGPGTRLTVL.

CDR3 bases: TGTGCCAGCAGCGTTTGGAATCAGCCCCAGCATTTT. It translates to CASSVWNQPQHF. The chain employs TRBV12-3 or TRBV12-4 and TRBJ1-5; unclear D gene. There are 12 residues in the CDR3. Trimming took 6 bases from V and 4 from J, leaving 7 bases between them.

V usage is TRBV6-6 and J usage is TRBJ1-5; no reliable D call. The CDR3 has 14 residues. Germline V gives CDR1 MNHNY, CDR2 SVGAGI (reference sequence). The V gene lost 8 bases and the J gene lost 3 bases, with 14 bases spanning the gap. This CDR3 is CASLKERSNQPQHF. In DNA, the CDR3 is TGTGCCAGCCTAAAGGAAAGGTCCAATCAGCCCCAGCATTTT.

The chain carries TRBV4-1 and TRBJ1-6; D unclear. This CDR3 comprises 17 residues. The V and J ends lost 3 bases and 6 bases respectively, with 18 bases between them. Germline CDR1 is MGHRA and CDR2 is YSYEKL. In DNA, the CDR3 is TGCGCCAGCAGCCACCCGGACGTTCGGCCAGTTAATTCACCCCTCCACTTT. It specifies CASSHPDVRPVNSPLHF.

This chain connects TRBV20-1 to TRBJ2-2; possible D gene TRBD2, 6 bases. CDR3 length equals 16 residues. The V end lost 6 bases, the J end lost 0 bases, and 17 bases lay between the germline ends. CDR1 is DFQATT and CDR2 is SNEGSKA in the germline V gene (reference sequence). The CDR3 sequence is CSAPSGPSANTGELFF. The CDR3 coding sequence is TGCAGTGCCCCAAGCGGTCCTAGCGCGAACACCGGGGAGCTGTTTTTT.